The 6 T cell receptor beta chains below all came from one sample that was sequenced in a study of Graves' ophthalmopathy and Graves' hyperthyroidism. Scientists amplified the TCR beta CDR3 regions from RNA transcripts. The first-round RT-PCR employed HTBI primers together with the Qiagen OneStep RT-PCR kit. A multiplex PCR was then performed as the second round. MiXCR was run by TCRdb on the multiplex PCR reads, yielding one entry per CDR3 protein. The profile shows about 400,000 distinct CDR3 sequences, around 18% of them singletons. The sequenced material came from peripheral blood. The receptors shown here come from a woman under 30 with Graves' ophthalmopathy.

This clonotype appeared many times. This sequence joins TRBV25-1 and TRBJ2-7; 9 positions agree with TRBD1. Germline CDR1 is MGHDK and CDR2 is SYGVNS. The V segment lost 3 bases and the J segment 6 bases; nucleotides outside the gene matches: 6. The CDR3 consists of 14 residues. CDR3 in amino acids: CASSDWGQGSEQYF. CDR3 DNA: TGTGCCAGCAGTGATTGGGGACAGGGCAGCGAGCAGTACTTC.

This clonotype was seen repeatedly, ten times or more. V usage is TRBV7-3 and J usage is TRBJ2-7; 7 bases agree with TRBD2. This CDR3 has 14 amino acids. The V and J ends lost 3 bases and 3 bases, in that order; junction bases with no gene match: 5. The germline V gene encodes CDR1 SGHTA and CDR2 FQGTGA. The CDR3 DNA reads TGTGCCAGCAGCTTTGGGGCGGGAGACTACGAGCAGTACTTC. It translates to CASSFGAGDYEQYF.

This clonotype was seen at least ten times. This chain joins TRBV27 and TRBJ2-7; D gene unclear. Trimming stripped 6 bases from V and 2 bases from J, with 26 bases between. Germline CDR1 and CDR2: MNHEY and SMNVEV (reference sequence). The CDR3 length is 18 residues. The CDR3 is CASSFRSFIRAKPYEQYF. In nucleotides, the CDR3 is TGTGCCAGCAGCTTTCGCTCGTTTATTAGGGCGAAACCCTACGAGCAGTACTTC.

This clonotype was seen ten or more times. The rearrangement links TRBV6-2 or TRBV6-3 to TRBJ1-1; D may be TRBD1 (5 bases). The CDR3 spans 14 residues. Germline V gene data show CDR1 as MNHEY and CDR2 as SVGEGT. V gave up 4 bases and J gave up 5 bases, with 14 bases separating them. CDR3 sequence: CASSSLGGTTEAFF. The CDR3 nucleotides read TGTGCCAGCAGTTCCTTGGGGGGTACAACTGAAGCTTTCTTT.

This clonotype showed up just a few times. The CDR3 region has the DNA TGTGCCTGGAGTGTAAAGGGCAGAACCTACGAGCAGTACTTC. It translates to CAWSVKGRTYEQYF. The rearrangement uses TRBV30 and TRBJ2-7; D not certain. Germline values: CDR1 GTSNPN, CDR2 SVGIG (reference sequence). The CDR3 is 14 amino acids. Trimming removed 0 bases from V and 2 bases from J, with 11 bases in between. Full variable domain (missing parts from reference TRBV30 and TRBJ2-7): SQTIHQWPATLVQPVGSPLSLECTVEGTSNPNLYWYRQAAGRGLQLLFYSVGIGQISSEVPQNLSASRPQDRQFILSSKKLLLSDSGFYLCAWSVKGRTYEQYFGPGTRLTVT.

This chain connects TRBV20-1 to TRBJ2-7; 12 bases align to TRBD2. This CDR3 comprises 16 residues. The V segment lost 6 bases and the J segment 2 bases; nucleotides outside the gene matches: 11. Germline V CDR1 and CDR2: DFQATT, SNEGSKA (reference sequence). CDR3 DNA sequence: TGCAGTGCCCAAACTAGCGGGAGGCCCCCCGCCTACGAGCAGTACTTC. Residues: CSAQTSGRPPAYEQYF.